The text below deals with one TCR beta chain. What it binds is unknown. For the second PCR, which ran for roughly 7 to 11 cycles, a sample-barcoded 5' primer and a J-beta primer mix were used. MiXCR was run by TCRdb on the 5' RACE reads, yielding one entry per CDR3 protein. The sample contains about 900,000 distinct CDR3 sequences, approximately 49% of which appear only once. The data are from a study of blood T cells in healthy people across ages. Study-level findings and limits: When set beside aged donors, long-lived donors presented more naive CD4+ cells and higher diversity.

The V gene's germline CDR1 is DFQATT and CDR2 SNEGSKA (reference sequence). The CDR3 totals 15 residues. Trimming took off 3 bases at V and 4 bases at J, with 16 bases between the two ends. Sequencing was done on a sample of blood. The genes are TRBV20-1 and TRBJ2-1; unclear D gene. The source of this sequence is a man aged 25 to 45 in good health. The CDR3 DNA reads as TGCAGTGCTAGCAAGCCTTGGGTGCGATACAATGAGCAGTTCTTC. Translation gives CSASKPWVRYNEQFF.